This TCR beta chain was recorded in a study of T cell repertoires in cytomegalovirus infection. Across the whole study: Evidence of both CMV infection and a matching HLA type came from public TCR beta signatures.

TCRdb redid the calling of the reads with MiXCR, one entry per CDR3 protein. The table shows some 300,000 distinct CDR3 sequences, with about a tenth occurring only once. The CDR3 consists of 16 residues. The germline gives CDR1 MNHNS, CDR2 SASEGT. The ends lost 3 bases at V and 6 bases at J; junction bases unmatched: 10. This clonotype was observed at least ten times. Antigen: not known. Study-wide results and caveats: Frequencies of public TCR beta families were cumulated, and this identified carriers of CMV plus the relevant HLA.

This clonotype was sampled from a human donor in good health (CMV status not recorded). Some clones in this sample may be carry-over from other donors' samples. The sample taken for sequencing was PBMCs. The chain uses TRBV6-1 and TRBJ2-3; 9 bases are shared with TRBD1. The CDR3 reads CASSEAQGAVTDTQYF. In DNA, the CDR3 is TGTGCCAGCAGTGAGGCACAGGGGGCAGTTACGGATACGCAGTATTTT.